This entry lists 18 T cell receptor beta chains sequenced from one sample in a study of T cells in Graves' hyperthyroidism and ophthalmopathy (dated by TCRdb to the late 2010s). The library was generated by multiplex PCR. Sequencing was performed on an Illumina HiSeq 2000. Amplification of TCR beta CDR3 regions was carried out from RNA transcripts. The TCR CDR3 was subjected to a first round of RT-PCR using the HTBI primer set and the Qiagen OneStep RT-PCR kit. TCRdb trimmed the raw reads at Q25, called clones with MiXCR and kept productive beta chains. Rows merge per CDR3 protein into single entries with the most common DNA and genes. Counted in this sample were hundreds of thousands of distinct CDR3 sequences; roughly 15% of them appeared once. Approximately 12% of the sample rests with the top ten. Sequencing used blood. The receptors derive from a woman in her forties or fifties with Graves' ophthalmopathy.

This clonotype was counted ten times or more. V is TRBV11-2 and J is TRBJ1-5, with TRBD1 identical over 7 bases. The CDR3 is made up of 14 amino acids. CDR1 and CDR2 from the germline V gene are SGHAT and FQNNGV. V lost 4 bases and J lost 6; bases outside the gene matches: 6. Here the CDR3 reads CASSSQGGSQPQHF. In DNA, the CDR3 is TGTGCCAGCAGCTCCCAGGGGGGAAGTCAGCCCCAGCATTTT.

J is TRBJ1-1 and V is TRBV9, with 7 bases that match TRBD1. The CDR3 contains 16 residues. The V and J ends lost 4 bases and 0 bases, in that order; junction bases with no gene match: 9. The germline V gene encodes CDR1 SGDLS and CDR2 YYNGEE. CDR3 sequence (DNA): TGTGCCAGCAGCCACATCCCGGGACAGATGAACACTGAAGCTTTCTTT. Its protein is CASSHIPGQMNTEAFF.

This clonotype occurred many times. The CDR3 bases are TGTGCCAGCAGTCTCGGACTAGCTAGCACAGATACGCAGTATTTT. It encodes CASSLGLASTDTQYF. This rearrangement joins TRBV28 to TRBJ2-3; 8 bases are shared with TRBD2. The V segment lost 5 bases and the J segment 0 bases; nucleotides outside the gene matches: 4. The CDR3 sequence is 15 residues long. Germline-derived CDR1 and CDR2 are MDHEN and SYDVKM.

Many counts were recorded for this clonotype. This sequence joins TRBV7-2 and TRBJ2-7; 10 bases line up with TRBD2. CDR3 size: 16 residues. V lost 4 bases to trimming and J lost 0 bases; unmatched junction nucleotides: 6. The germline CDR1 and CDR2 sequences are SGHTA and FQGNSA. CDR3 in DNA: TGTGCCAGCAGCTCCTGGACTAGCGGAGGCTCCTACGAGCAGTACTTC. This translates into CASSSWTSGGSYEQYF.

This clonotype has a handful of counts. The chain employs TRBV19 and TRBJ1-3; D gene ambiguous. This CDR3 region has 15 residues. Germline V gene data show CDR1 as LNHDA and CDR2 as SQIVND (reference sequence). V dropped 3 bases and J dropped 1 base, with 10 bases sitting between them. CDR3 sequence reads: CASSILAASGNTIYF. For the CDR3, the DNA is TGTGCCAGTAGTATTCTGGCAGCATCTGGAAACACCATATATTTT.

The chain uses TRBV6-1 and TRBJ2-1; D unresolved. The CDR3 is 15 residues long. Germline lookup yields CDR1 MNHNS and CDR2 SASEGT. Between the trimmed V and J ends, which lost 5 bases and 0 bases, there was a span of 11 bases. CDR3: CASSFTSYSYNEQFF. CDR3 bases: TGTGCCAGCAGTTTCACTTCATACTCCTACAATGAGCAGTTCTTC.

This clonotype was observed at least ten times. In DNA, the CDR3 is TGTGCCAGCAGAGAAAAAGGACAGGGGTTCTACGAGCAGTACTTC. Protein: CASREKGQGFYEQYF. The chain links TRBV2 to TRBJ2-7; 9 bases line up with TRBD1. The CDR3 covers 15 residues. The junction had 9 bases not matched to a gene; V was cut back by 6 bases and J by 3 bases. Germline CDR1 reads SNHLY; CDR2 reads FYNNEI.

This clonotype occurred many times. Mismatch with germline at one junction end may stem from a read error. The chain joins TRBV7-3 to TRBJ1-4, with D uncertain. Germline V gives CDR1 SGHTA, CDR2 FQGTGA. The CDR3 is made up of 15 amino acids. Written as DNA, the CDR3 is TGTGCCAGCAGCCTAACGGCGGCAACTAATGAAAAACTGTTTTTT. Protein: CASSLTAATNEKLFF.

This clonotype has just a few counts. The V gene is TRBV9, the J gene TRBJ2-3; D is undetermined. In germline, CDR1 is SGDLS, CDR2 YYNGEE. V lost 3 bases to trimming and J lost 2 bases, with 10 bases between them. This CDR3 region has 14 residues. CDR3 sequence (DNA): TGTGCCAGCAGCGCCTTAGTCTTCACAGATACGCAGTATTTT. It yields the protein CASSALVFTDTQYF.

This clonotype was seen ten or more times. The rearrangement joins TRBV7-9 to TRBJ2-3, with TRBD2 matching 7 bases. CDR3 length: 14 residues. V dropped 1 base and J dropped 6; count of bases not matched to a gene: 4. CDR1 is SEHNR, CDR2 FQNEAQ, per germline (reference sequence). The CDR3 sequence: CASSLGLASDTQYF. CDR3 nucleotide sequence: TGTGCCAGCAGCTTAGGACTAGCTAGCGATACGCAGTATTTT.

This clonotype was found many times. The chain carries TRBV6-1 and TRBJ2-3; 9 bases line up with TRBD1. The V gene end was trimmed by 6 bases and the J gene end by 0 bases; junction bases not matched to a gene: 7. Per germline, CDR1 MNHNS and CDR2 SASEGT. CDR3 length equals 16 residues. This CDR3 reads CASSPGTGRSTDTQYF. As DNA, the CDR3 is TGTGCCAGCAGCCCAGGGACAGGGAGAAGCACAGATACGCAGTATTTT.

This clonotype has a count of ten or more. This chain uses TRBV11-2 with TRBJ2-1, with 14 bases lining up with TRBD2. The CDR3 contains 21 residues. The J segment lost 2 bases and the V segment lost 2 bases, leaving 14 bases of the junction unmatched. CDR1 and CDR2 (germline): SGHAT, FQNNGV. The CDR3, as DNA: TGTGCCAGCAGCTTACCTTTCGGGACTAGCGGGAGTAAAGCGGCCTACAATGAGCAGTTCTTC. Its protein is CASSLPFGTSGSKAAYNEQFF.

In nucleotides, the CDR3 is TGTGCCAGCAGACCTGGCGGCGGTAGCGGACCCTACAATGAGCAGTTCTTC. Translating gives CASRPGGGSGPYNEQFF. The chain employs TRBV28 and TRBJ2-1; tentatively, D is TRBD2 (6 bases). The CDR3 is 17 amino acids. V gave up 6 bases and J gave up 2 bases, with 20 bases separating them. Germline V CDR1 and CDR2: MDHEN, SYDVKM.

Ten or more counts support this clonotype. The rearrangement joins TRBV6-2 or TRBV6-3 to TRBJ1-5, with D maybe TRBD1 (5 bases). V was pared by 2 bases and J by 6 bases, with 8 bases between. The CDR3 is 13 residues long. Germline CDR1 reads MNHEY; CDR2 reads SVGEGT. Here the CDR3 DNA reads TGTGCCAGCAGTTACGGGGACGGTCAGCCCCAGCATTTT. Translated, it gives CASSYGDGQPQHF.

This clonotype was seen repeatedly, ten times or more. This rearrangement joins TRBV2 to TRBJ2-3; D gene ambiguous. The ends were cut back, 4 bases at V and 7 bases at J, with 15 bases in the middle. Germline V gives CDR1 SNHLY, CDR2 FYNNEI. The CDR3 is 14 amino acids. The CDR3 spells CASSAAISGYTQYF. Written as DNA, the CDR3 is TGTGCCAGCAGTGCGGCTATCTCTGGTTATACGCAGTATTTT.

This clonotype was counted a few times. CDR3: CASTPGSTDTQYF. CDR3 sequence (DNA): TGTGCCAGCACCCCCGGGAGCACAGATACGCAGTATTTT. The chain employs TRBV28 and TRBJ2-3, with D hard to call. Germline loops: CDR1 MDHEN, CDR2 SYDVKM. V was trimmed by 7 bases and J by 0 bases, leaving 8 bases between them. The CDR3 has 13 residues.

This clonotype was seen at least ten times. This chain joins TRBV5-1 and TRBJ2-3, with TRBD2 matching over 7 bases. Per the germline V gene, CDR1 is SGHRS and CDR2 is YFSETQ. Unmatched junction bases numbered 8, after V lost 5 bases and J lost 2 bases. CDR3 length: 15 residues. CDR3 loop: CASRTTAGNTDTQYF. The CDR3 coding sequence is TGCGCCAGCAGGACAACAGCGGGGAACACAGATACGCAGTATTTT.

This clonotype has at least ten counts. The J gene is TRBJ1-5, the V gene TRBV20-1; D uncertain. Germline V gene sequence: CDR1 DFQATT, CDR2 SNEGSKA (reference sequence). The CDR3 covers 15 residues. V shed 3 bases and J shed 0 bases, with 12 bases lying between them. CDR3 nucleotides: TGCAGTGCTAGTGACGGGATTTATAGCAATCAGCCCCAGCATTTT. Protein sequence: CSASDGIYSNQPQHF.